This TCR beta chain was captured in a study of CD8 T cells in ankylosing spondylitis. Whole-study results and caveats: Matched ankylosing spondylitis synovial fluid reportedly contained a significantly enriched population of disease-linked clones.

About this clonotype itself: Its antigen is unidentified.

As the method for making TCR beta libraries, quantitative 5'-RACE with molecular barcodes was used. Using its own MiXCR run on the 5' RACE reads, TCRdb lists one record per CDR3 protein. Of approximately 240,000 distinct CDR3 sequences in the sample, more than 20% were seen once. The CDR3 is 13 residues long. Trimming took off 8 bases at V and 6 bases at J, with 14 bases between the two ends. The TCR originated in a male donor with ankylosing spondylitis or in good health (not recorded which). V and J are TRBV12-3 or TRBV12-4 and TRBJ2-1, with a tentative D call TRBD2 (7 bases). The sequencing input was blood, either unsorted or a sorted T cell fraction (not recorded which). In DNA, the CDR3 is TGTGCCAGCCGAGAGAGGGGGGGCAATGAGCAGTTCTTC. Its protein product is CASRERGGNEQFF.